This T cell receptor (beta chain) was documented in a study of blood T cells in healthy people across ages. Using a J-beta primer mix together with a sample-barcoded 5' primer, a second PCR was run for 7 to 11 cycles. Researchers report that a template-switch adaptor with 12 random nucleotides tagged each cDNA molecule. A single record per CDR3 protein comes from TCRdb applying MiXCR to the 5' RACE reads. The sample gives 1.5 million or so distinct CDR3 sequences, about 42% of which show up once; roughly 3.7% is in the top ten. V lost 2 bases and J lost 1, with 17 bases in between. The CDR3 sequence is 17 residues long. Germline V lookup: CDR1 SGHDN, CDR2 FVKESK. The authors isolated at least 6.5 million PBMCs per sample. Samples each had at least 6 micrograms of total RNA extracted.

The TCR originated in a woman between 18 and 29 years old in good health. The chain couples TRBV14 to TRBJ1-1; D is ambiguous. Sequencing was performed on blood. CDR3 DNA sequence: TGTGCCAGCAGCCAAAGGTTGAGGAGGGCGACGAACACTGAAGCTTTCTTT. Its translation: CASSQRLRRATNTEAFF.